This T cell receptor (beta chain) was sequenced during a study of blood T cell repertoires in COVID-19. Turning to the study itself: The United States, Italy and Spain were the sources of the acute and convalescent COVID-19 samples. PBMCs, B-cell-depleted T cells, or T cells provided the cDNA or gDNA that made up the material.

Trimming took off 3 bases at V and 1 base at J, with 19 bases between the two ends. The CDR3 runs to 17 residues. Original analysis: Nucleated cell counts were estimated from reference gene primer amplification. The table came from immunoSEQ multiplex PCR; TCRdb's copy has only in-frame clones and leaves some out. The D gene and trimming were derived from the DNA, and the V and J assignments and clone size from that table. The table has around 75,000 clones, roughly 89% seen once. This sequence originates from a man between 60 and 70 years old with acute or convalescent COVID-19. The chain couples TRBV5-3 to TRBJ1-2; D gene unclear. TRBV5-3 is an ORF for which the function is uncertain. The material sequenced was peripheral blood. For the CDR3, the DNA is TGTGCCAGAAGCTCGCCGACACCCGCACCTTTTAACTATGGCTACACCTTC. Amino acid sequence: CARSSPTPAPFNYGYTF.